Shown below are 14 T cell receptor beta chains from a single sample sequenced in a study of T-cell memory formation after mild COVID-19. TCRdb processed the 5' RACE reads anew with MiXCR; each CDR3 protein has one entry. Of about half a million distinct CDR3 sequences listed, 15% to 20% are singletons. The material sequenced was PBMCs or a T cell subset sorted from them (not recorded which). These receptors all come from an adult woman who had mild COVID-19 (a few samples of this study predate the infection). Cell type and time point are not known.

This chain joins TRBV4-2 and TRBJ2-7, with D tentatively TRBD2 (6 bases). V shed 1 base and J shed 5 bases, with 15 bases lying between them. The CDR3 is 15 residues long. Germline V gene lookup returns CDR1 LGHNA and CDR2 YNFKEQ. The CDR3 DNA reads TGTGCCAGCAGCCAAGCCGCAGGCGGGAAAAACGAGCAGTACTTC. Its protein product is CASSQAAGGKNEQYF.

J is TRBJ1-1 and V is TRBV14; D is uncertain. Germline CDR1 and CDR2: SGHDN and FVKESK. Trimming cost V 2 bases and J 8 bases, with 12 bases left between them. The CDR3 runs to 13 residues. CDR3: CASSQRAGGEAFF. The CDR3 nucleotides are TGTGCCAGCAGCCAAAGGGCAGGCGGGGAAGCTTTCTTT.

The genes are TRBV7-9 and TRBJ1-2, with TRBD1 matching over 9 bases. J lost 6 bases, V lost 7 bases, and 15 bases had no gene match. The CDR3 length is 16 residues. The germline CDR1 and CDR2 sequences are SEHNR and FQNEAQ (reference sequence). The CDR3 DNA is TGTGCCAGCACCAATAACCCGGGCGGGACAGGGAATGGCTACACCTTC. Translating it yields CASTNNPGGTGNGYTF.

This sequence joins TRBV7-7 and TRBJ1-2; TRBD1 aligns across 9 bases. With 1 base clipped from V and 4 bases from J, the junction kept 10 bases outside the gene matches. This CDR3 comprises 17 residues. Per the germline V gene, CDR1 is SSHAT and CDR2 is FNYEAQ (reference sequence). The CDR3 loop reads CASSLDSLTGGFYGYTF. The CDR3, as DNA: TGTGCCAGCAGCTTAGACTCGTTAACAGGGGGCTTCTATGGCTACACCTTC.

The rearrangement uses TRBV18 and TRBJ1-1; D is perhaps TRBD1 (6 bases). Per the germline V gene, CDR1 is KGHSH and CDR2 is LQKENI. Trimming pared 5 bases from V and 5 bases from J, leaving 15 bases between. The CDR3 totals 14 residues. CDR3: CASSAKGGATEAFF. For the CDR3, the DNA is TGTGCCAGCTCAGCGAAGGGGGGGGCAACTGAAGCTTTCTTT.

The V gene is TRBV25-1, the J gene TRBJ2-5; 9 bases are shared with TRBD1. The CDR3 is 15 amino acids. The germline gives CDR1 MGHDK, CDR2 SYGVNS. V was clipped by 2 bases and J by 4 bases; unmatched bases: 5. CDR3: CASSENWDRAETQYF. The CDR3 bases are TGTGCCAGCAGTGAAAATTGGGACAGGGCAGAGACCCAGTACTTC. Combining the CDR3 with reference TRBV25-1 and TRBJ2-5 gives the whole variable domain EADIYQTPRYLVIGTGKKITLECSQTMGHDKMYWYQQDPGMELHLIHYSYGVNSTEKGDLSSESTVSRIRTEHFPLTLESARPSHTSQYLCASSENWDRAETQYFGPGTRLLVL.

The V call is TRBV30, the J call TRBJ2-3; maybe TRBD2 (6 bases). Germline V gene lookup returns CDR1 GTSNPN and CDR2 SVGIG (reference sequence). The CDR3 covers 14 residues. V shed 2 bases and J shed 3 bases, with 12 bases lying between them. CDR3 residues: CAWSIGGETDTQYF. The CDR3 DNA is TGTGCCTGGAGTATCGGAGGGGAGACAGATACGCAGTATTTT.

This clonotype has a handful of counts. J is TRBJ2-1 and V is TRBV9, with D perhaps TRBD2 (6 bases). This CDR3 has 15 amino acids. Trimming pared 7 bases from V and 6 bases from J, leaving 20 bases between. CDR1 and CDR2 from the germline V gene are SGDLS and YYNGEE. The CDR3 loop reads CASVRGEDVRNEQFF. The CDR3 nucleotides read TGTGCCAGCGTTCGCGGGGAGGACGTACGCAATGAGCAGTTCTTC.

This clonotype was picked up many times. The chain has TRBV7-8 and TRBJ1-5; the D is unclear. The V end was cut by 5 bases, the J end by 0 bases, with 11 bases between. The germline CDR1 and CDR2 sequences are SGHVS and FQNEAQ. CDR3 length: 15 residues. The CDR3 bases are TGTGCCAGCAGCGCGATATCGAATAGCAATCAGCCCCAGCATTTT. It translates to CASSAISNSNQPQHF.

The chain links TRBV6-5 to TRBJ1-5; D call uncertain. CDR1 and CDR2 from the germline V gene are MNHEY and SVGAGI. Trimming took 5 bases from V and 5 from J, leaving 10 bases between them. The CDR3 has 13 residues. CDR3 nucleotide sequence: TGTGCCAGCAGTCGTGGTCTGTATCAGCCCCAGCATTTT. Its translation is CASSRGLYQPQHF.

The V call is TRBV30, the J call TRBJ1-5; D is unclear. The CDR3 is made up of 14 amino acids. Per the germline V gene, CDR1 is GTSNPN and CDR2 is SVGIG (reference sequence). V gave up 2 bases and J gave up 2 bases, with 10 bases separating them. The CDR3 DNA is TGTGCCTGGAGTCCCGGCATGGGCAATCAGCCCCAGCATTTT. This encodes CAWSPGMGNQPQHF.

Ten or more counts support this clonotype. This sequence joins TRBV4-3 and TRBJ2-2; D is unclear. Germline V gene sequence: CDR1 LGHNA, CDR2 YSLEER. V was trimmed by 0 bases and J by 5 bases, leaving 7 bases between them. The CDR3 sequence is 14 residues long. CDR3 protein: CASSQDRATGELFF. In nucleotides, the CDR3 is TGCGCCAGCAGCCAAGATAGGGCGACCGGGGAGCTGTTTTTT.

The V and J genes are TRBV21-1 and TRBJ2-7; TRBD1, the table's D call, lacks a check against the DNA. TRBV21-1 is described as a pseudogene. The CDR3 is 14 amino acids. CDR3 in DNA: TGTGCCAGCAGCTTCCGGGACAGGGGCTACGAGCAGTACTTC. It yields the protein CASSFRDRGYEQYF.

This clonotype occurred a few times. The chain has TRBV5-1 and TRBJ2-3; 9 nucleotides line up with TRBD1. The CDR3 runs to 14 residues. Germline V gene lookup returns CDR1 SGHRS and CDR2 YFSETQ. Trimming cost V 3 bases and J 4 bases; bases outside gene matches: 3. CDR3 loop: CASSWGQGPDTQYF. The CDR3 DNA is TGCGCCAGCAGCTGGGGACAGGGCCCAGATACGCAGTATTTT.